The 13 T cell receptor beta chains below all came from one sample that was sequenced in a study of monozygotic twins with inflammatory bowel disease. TCRdb re-called the 5' RACE reads; one entry per CDR3 protein, DNA not given. This specimen shows roughly 300,000 distinct CDR3 sequences; the ten leading clones hold 5.6%. The sequenced sample was blood. The receptor set was obtained from a human donor with ulcerative colitis or Crohn's disease, or a healthy co-twin of an affected twin (not recorded which).

The chain is built from TRBV20-1 and TRBJ1-6; no DNA is available, so the TRBD1 call from TCRdb remains unchecked. The CDR3 is 12 amino acids. The germline CDR1 and CDR2 sequences are DFQATT and SNEGSKA (reference sequence). CDR3 loop: CSATGFDSPLHF.

The J gene is TRBJ2-5, the V gene TRBV28; there is no DNA to check the TCRdb D call of TRBD1. Germline V gene sequence: CDR1 MDHEN, CDR2 SYDVKM. The CDR3 has 19 residues. The CDR3 region is CASSFLSLGDRGLPETQYF.

This sequence joins TRBV12-3 or TRBV12-4 and TRBJ2-2; TCRdb indicates TRBD2, and absent DNA this call remains unverified. CDR3 length: 16 amino acids. CDR3 loop: CASSLASGRSTGELFF.

This chain links TRBV6-2 or TRBV6-3 with TRBJ2-5. The CDR3 sequence is 13 residues long. CDR1 MNHEY and CDR2 SVGEGT come from the germline V gene. The CDR3 sequence: CASSYGVPETQYF.

The gene calls are TRBV18 and TRBJ1-1; TCRdb gives TRBD1 as the D gene, but with no DNA this cannot be confirmed. Germline V gene sequence: CDR1 KGHSH, CDR2 LQKENI. The CDR3 is 16 amino acids. This CDR3 reads CASSPRTGGPGTEAFF.

CDR3 residues: CASSLKEPGAGEAFF. The chain couples TRBV4-3 to TRBJ1-1; TCRdb lists TRBD1, though no DNA is available to test this call. This CDR3 contains 15 residues. CDR1 and CDR2 (germline): LGHNA, YSLEER.

V and J are TRBV9 and TRBJ2-7; TCRdb proposes TRBD2, but this gene call is untestable without DNA. CDR3 length: 15 amino acids. Germline V lookup: CDR1 SGDLS, CDR2 YYNGEE. The CDR3 here is CASSVEPSMHYEQYF. The variable domain in full, completed from reference TRBV9 and TRBJ2-7, reads DSGVTQTPKHLITATGQRVTLRCSPRSGDLSVYWYQQSLDQGLQFLIQYYNGEERAKGNILERFSAQQFPDLHSELNLSSLELGDSALYFCASSVEPSMHYEQYFGPGTRLTVT.

The V gene is TRBV12-3 or TRBV12-4, the J gene TRBJ2-2. The CDR3 is 15 amino acids. The CDR3 region is CASSQHGPYTGELFF.

This chain joins TRBV20-1 and TRBJ2-7; TCRdb gives TRBD2 as the D gene, but with no DNA this cannot be confirmed. The CDR3 is made up of 12 amino acids. Per the germline V gene, CDR1 is DFQATT and CDR2 is SNEGSKA (reference sequence). The CDR3 sequence is CSAPAGSYEQYF.

The genes are TRBV29-1 and TRBJ2-7. The CDR3 has 13 amino acids. The V gene's germline CDR1 is SQVTM and CDR2 ANQGSEA. The CDR3 protein is CSVADELALKQYF.

This rearrangement joins TRBV5-1 to TRBJ1-1; no DNA is available, so the TRBD1 call from TCRdb remains unchecked. The germline V gene encodes CDR1 SGHRS and CDR2 YFSETQ. This CDR3 spans 13 amino acids. This CDR3 is CASTTGGNTEAFF. The variable domain in full, with the rest retrieved from reference TRBV5-1 and TRBJ1-1, is KAGVTQTPRYLIKTRGQQVTLSCSPISGHRSVSWYQQTPGQGLQFLFEYFSETQRNKGNFPGRFSGRQFSNSRSEMNVSTLELGDSALYLCASTTGGNTEAFFGQGTRLTVV.

V is TRBV5-1 and J is TRBJ2-7; the D gene TCRdb calls, TRBD1, cannot be checked with no DNA. The CDR3 sequence is 14 residues long. Germline CDR1 reads SGHRS; CDR2 reads YFSETQ. This CDR3 reads CASRDRGNRYEQYF.

The chain carries TRBV20-1 and TRBJ2-5; TCRdb names TRBD1, which stays unverified in the absence of DNA. The CDR3 has 13 residues. Germline CDR1 and CDR2: DFQATT and SNEGSKA (reference sequence). Here the CDR3 reads CSAALVDVGTQYF.